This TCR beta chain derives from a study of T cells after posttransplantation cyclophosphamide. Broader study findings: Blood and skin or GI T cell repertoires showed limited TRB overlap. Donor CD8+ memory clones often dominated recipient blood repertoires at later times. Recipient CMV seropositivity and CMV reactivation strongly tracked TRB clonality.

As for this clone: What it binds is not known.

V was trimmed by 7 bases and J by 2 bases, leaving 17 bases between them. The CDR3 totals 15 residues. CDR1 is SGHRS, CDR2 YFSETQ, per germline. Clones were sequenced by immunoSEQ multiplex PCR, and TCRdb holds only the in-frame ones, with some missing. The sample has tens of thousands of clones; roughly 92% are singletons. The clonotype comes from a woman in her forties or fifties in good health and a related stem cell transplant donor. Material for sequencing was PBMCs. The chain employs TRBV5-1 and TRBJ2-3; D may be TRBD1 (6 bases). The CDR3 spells CASEQGSGSTDTQYF. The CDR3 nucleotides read TGCGCCAGCGAACAGGGTTCGGGGTCCACAGATACGCAGTATTTT. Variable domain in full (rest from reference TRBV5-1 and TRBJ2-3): KAGVTQTPRYLIKTRGQQVTLSCSPISGHRSVSWYQQTPGQGLQFLFEYFSETQRNKGNFPGRFSGRQFSNSRSEMNVSTLELGDSALYLCASEQGSGSTDTQYFGPGTRLTVL.